This is a list of T cell receptor beta chains from one sample in a study of CD8 T cells in ankylosing spondylitis. TCRdb called the 5' RACE reads again in MiXCR, with one record for every CDR3 protein. Seen here are around 300,000 distinct CDR3 sequences, about 15% observed once, and the top ten hold 0.9% to 1.2%. The sequenced material came from blood, either unsorted or a sorted T cell fraction (not recorded which). These receptors came from a male donor with ankylosing spondylitis or in good health (not recorded which). Both conserved end residues are part of each CDR3. The D gene is left open where the match is weak. Expanded clones are given a class, and other clones once, few, many or no size at all.

d_gene,v_gene,len,abundance,j_gene,CDR3aa,CDR3nt
NA,TRBV27,15,NA,TRBJ2-7,CASSSYGVGAYEQYF,TGTGCCAGCAGTTCCTACGGGGTAGGGGCCTACGAGCAGTACTTC
TRBD1,TRBV4-1,18,NA,TRBJ1-1,CASSQEGRGRNGDTEAFF,TGCGCCAGCAGCCAAGAGGGCAGGGGGCGAAATGGGGACACTGAAGCTTTCTTT
TRBD2,TRBV7-8,17,many,TRBJ2-7,CASSSYGSSGKAYEQYF,TGTGCCAGCAGCTCTTATGGCAGTAGCGGGAAGGCCTACGAGCAGTACTTC
TRBD2,TRBV15,15,few,TRBJ2-7,CATSRETSGPYEQYF,TGTGCCACCAGCAGAGAAACTAGCGGTCCCTACGAGCAGTACTTC
NA,TRBV20-1,16,NA,TRBJ1-1,CSARSTGRVRSTEAFF,TGCAGTGCAAGATCCACAGGGCGGGTCCGGAGCACTGAAGCTTTCTTT
NA,TRBV12-3/TRBV12-4,14,many,TRBJ1-1,CASSSGVRDTEAFF,TGTGCCAGCAGTTCTGGAGTCAGGGACACTGAAGCTTTCTTT
TRBD2,TRBV29-1,11,NA,TRBJ2-3,CSGGSTDTQYF,TGCAGCGGCGGGAGTACAGATACGCAGTATTTT
TRBD2,TRBV2,16,few,TRBJ2-3,CASSYLTLAGADTQYF,TGTGCCAGCAGCTATCTCACCCTAGCGGGTGCAGATACGCAGTATTTT
TRBD1,TRBV15,19,NA,TRBJ2-4,CATSSRDRAASLPKNIQYF,TGTGCCACCAGCAGTCGGGACAGGGCAGCGTCGCTACCCAAAAACATTCAGTACTTC
NA,TRBV10-3,15,many,TRBJ1-2,CAIRTGTEANYGYTF,TGTGCCATCAGAACCGGGACGGAAGCGAACTATGGCTACACCTTC
TRBD2,TRBV4-1,20,NA,TRBJ2-1,CASSQGGLAGVISSYNEQFF,TGCGCCAGCAGCCAAGGCGGGCTAGCGGGGGTCATAAGCTCCTACAATGAGCAGTTCTTC
NA,TRBV5-1,14,few,TRBJ2-5,CASSVGPGQETQYF,TGCGCCAGCAGCGTGGGCCCTGGGCAAGAGACCCAGTACTTC
NA,TRBV27,13,NA,TRBJ2-7,CASGGLTRHEQYF,TGTGCCAGCGGTGGACTGACGAGACACGAGCAGTACTTC
NA,TRBV19,14,few,TRBJ2-7,CASRHPQGKHEQYF,TGTGCCAGTAGACACCCCCAGGGGAAGCACGAGCAGTACTTC
TRBD1,TRBV6-1,17,NA,TRBJ2-3,CASSFSPTGTGTDTQYF,TGTGCCAGCAGCTTCAGCCCGACAGGGACAGGCACAGATACGCAGTATTTT
TRBD2,TRBV28,18,few,TRBJ2-3,CASSSPIDSGRTTDTQYF,TGTGCCAGCAGTTCCCCTATTGATAGCGGGAGGACTACAGATACGCAGTATTTT
NA,TRBV9,14,few,TRBJ1-6,CASSVKGTNSPLHF,TGTGCCAGCAGCGTTAAGGGCACTAATTCACCCCTCCACTTT
NA,TRBV14,16,few,TRBJ1-1,CASSQGWIGMNTEAFF,TGTGCCAGCAGCCAAGGATGGATTGGAATGAACACTGAAGCTTTCTTT